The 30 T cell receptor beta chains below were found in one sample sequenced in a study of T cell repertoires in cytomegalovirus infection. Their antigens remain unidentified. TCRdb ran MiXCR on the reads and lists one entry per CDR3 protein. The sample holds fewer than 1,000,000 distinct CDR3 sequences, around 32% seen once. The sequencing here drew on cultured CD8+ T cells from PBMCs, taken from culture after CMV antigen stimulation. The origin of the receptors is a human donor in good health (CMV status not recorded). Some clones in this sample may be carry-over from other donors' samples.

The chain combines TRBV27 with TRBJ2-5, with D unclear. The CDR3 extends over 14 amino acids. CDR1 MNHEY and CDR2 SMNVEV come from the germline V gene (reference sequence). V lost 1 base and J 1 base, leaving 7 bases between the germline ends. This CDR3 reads CASSLFWGQETQYF. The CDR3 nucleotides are TGTGCCAGCAGTTTATTTTGGGGCCAAGAGACCCAGTACTTC.

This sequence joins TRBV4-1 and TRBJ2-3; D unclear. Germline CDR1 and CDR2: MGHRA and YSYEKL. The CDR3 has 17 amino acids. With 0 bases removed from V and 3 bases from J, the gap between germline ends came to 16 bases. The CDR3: CASSQEVVVLGTDTQYF. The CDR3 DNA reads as TGCGCCAGCAGCCAAGAAGTAGTAGTTTTAGGTACAGATACGCAGTATTTT.

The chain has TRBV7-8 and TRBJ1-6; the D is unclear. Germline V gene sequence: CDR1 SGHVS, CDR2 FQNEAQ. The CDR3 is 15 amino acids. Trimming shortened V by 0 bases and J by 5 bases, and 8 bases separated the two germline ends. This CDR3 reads CASSLARGNNSPLHF. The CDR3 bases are TGTGCCAGCAGCTTAGCGCGAGGAAATAATTCACCCCTCCACTTT.

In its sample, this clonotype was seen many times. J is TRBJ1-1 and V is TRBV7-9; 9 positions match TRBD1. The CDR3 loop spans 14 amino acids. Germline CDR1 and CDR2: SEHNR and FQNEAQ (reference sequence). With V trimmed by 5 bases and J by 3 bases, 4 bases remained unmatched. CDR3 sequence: CASSVDRGDTEAFF. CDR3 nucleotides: TGTGCCAGCAGCGTGGACAGGGGTGACACTGAAGCTTTCTTT.

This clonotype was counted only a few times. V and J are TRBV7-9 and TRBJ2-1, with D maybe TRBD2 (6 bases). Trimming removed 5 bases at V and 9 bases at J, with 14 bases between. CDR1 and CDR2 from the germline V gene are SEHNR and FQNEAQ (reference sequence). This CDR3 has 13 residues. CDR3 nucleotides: TGTGCCAGCAGCCCCGCCGGCGGGATTGAGCAGTTCTTC. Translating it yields CASSPAGGIEQFF.

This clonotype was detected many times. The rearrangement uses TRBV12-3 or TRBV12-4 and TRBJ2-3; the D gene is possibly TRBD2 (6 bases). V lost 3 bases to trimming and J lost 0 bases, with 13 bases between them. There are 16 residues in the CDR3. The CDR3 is CASSFLSGDSTDTQYF. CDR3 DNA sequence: TGTGCCAGCAGTTTTCTTTCGGGGGATAGCACAGATACGCAGTATTTT.

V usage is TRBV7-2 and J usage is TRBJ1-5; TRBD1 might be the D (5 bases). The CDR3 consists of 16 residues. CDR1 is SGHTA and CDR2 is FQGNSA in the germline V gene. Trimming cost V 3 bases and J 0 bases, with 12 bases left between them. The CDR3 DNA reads TGTGCCAGCAGCTTTGTGGCAGGGTATAGCAATCAGCCCCAGCATTTT. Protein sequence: CASSFVAGYSNQPQHF. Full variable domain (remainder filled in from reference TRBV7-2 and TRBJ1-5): GAGVSQSPSNKVTEKGKDVELRCDPISGHTALYWYRQSLGQGLEFLIYFQGNSAPDKSGLPSDRFSAERTGGSVSTLTIQRTQQEDSAVYLCASSFVAGYSNQPQHFGDGTRLSIL.

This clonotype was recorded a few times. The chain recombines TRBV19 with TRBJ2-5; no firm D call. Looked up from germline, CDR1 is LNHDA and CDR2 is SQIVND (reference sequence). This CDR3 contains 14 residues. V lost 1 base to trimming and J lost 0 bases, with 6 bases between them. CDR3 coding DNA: TGTGCCAGTAGTATAGGAAGCAACCAAGAGACCCAGTACTTC. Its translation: CASSIGSNQETQYF.

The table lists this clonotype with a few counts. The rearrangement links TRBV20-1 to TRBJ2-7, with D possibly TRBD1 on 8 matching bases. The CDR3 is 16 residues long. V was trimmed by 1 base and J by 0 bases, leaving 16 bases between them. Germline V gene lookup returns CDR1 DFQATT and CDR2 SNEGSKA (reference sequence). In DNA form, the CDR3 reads TGCAGTGCTAGAGGCGGGAGACAGGGGAGCTCCTACGAGCAGTACGTC. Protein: CSARGGRQGSSYEQYV.

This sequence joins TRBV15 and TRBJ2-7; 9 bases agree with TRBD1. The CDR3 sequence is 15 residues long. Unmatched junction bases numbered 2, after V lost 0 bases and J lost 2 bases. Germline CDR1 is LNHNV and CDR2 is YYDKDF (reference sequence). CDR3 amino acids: CATSREQGAAYEQYF. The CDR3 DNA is TGTGCCACCAGCAGAGAACAGGGGGCAGCCTACGAGCAGTACTTC.

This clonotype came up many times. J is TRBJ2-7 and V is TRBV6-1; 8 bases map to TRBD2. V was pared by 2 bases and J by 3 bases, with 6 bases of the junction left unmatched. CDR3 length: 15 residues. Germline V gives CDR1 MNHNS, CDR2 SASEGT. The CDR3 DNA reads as TGTGCCAGCAGTGAATTGCGGGGGGTCGACTACGAGCAGTACTTC. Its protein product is CASSELRGVDYEQYF.

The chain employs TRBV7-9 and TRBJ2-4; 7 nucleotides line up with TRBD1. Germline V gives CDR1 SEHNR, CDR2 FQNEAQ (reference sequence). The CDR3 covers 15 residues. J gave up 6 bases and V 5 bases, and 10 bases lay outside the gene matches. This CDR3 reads CASSKETGYGNIQYF. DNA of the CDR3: TGTGCCAGCAGCAAAGAGACAGGGTATGGAAACATTCAGTACTTC.

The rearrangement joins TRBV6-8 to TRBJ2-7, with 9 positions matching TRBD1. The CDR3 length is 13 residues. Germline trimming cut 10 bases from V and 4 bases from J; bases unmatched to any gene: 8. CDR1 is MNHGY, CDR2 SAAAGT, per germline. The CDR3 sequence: CAIPGQGGYEQYF. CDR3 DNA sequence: TGTGCCATTCCGGGACAGGGAGGTTACGAGCAGTACTTC.

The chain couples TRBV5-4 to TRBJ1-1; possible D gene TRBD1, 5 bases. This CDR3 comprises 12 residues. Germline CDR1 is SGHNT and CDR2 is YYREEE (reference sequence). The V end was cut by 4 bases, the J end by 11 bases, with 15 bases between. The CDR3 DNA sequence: TGTGCCAGCAGCGACGGGACTCCAAGGGCTTTCTTT. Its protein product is CASSDGTPRAFF.

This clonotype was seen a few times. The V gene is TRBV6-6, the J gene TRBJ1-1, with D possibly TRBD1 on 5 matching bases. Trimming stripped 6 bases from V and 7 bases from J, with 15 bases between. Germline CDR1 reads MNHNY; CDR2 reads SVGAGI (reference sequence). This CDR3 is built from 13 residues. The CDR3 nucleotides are TGTGCCAGCAGCGACCTGGCAGGGATTGAAGCTTTCTTT. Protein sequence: CASSDLAGIEAFF.

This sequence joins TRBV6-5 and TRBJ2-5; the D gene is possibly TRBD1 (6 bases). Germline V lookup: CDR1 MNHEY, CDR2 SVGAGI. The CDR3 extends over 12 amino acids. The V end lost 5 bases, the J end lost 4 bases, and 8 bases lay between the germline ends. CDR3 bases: TGTGCCAGCAGTGGGGACATAGAGACCCAGTACTTC. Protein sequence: CASSGDIETQYF.

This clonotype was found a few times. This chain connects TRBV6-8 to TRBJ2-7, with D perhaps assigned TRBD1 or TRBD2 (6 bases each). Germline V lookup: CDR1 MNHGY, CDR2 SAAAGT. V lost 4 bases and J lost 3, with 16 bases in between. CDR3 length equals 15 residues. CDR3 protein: CASSWGAGSLYEQYF. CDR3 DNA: TGTGCCAGCAGTTGGGGGGCGGGGTCCCTCTACGAGCAGTACTTC.

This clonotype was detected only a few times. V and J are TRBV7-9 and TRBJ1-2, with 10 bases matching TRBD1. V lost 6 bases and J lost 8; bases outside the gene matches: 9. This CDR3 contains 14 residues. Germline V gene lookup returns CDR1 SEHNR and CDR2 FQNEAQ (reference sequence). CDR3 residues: CASRPPGQGHGYTF. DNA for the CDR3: TGTGCCAGCAGACCCCCGGGACAGGGGCACGGCTACACCTTC.

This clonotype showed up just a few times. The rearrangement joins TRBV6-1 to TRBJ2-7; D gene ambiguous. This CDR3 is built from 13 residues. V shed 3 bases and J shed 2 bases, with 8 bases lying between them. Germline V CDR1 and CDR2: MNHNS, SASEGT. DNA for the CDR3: TGTGCCAGCAGTGAGTACAGCACCTACGAGCAGTACGTC. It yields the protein CASSEYSTYEQYV.

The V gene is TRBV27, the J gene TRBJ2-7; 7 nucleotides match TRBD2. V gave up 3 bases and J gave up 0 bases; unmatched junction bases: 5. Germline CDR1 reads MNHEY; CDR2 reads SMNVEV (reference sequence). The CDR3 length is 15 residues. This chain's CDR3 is CASSLGGVGSYEQYF. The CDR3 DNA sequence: TGTGCCAGCAGTTTGGGGGGGGTGGGCTCCTACGAGCAGTACTTC.

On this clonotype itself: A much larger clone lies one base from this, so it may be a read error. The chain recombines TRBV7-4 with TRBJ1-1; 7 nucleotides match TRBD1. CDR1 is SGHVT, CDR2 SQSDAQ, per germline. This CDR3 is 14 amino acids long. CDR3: CASSPGGKNTKAFF. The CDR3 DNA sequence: TGTGCCAGCAGTCCAGGGGGTAAGAACACTAAAGCTTTCTTT.

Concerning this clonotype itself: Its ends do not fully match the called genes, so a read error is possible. The CDR3 loop reads CASSFLGESTDMQYF. DNA of the CDR3: TGTGCCAGCAGTTTCTTAGGGGAGAGCACAGATATGCAGTATTTT. This chain joins TRBV12-3 or TRBV12-4 and TRBJ2-3; D could derive from TRBD1 or TRBD2 (5 bases each). This CDR3 is 15 amino acids long.

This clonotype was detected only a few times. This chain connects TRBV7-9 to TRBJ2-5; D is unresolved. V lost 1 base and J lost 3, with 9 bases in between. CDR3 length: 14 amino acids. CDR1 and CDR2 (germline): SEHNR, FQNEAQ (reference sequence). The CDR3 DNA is TGTGCCAGCAGCTTAGAAGTGCCCAAAGAGACCCAGTACTTC. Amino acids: CASSLEVPKETQYF.

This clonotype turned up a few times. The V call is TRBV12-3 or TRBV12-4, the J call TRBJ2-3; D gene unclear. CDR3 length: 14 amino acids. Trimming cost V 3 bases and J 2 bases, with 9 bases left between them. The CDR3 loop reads CASSFVSPTDTQYF. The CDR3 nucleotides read TGTGCCAGCAGTTTTGTCAGCCCCACAGATACGCAGTATTTT.

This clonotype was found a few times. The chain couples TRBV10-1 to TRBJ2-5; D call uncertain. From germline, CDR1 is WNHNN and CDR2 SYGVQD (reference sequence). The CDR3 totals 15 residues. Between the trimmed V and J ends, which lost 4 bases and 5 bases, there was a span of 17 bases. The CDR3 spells CASSGGYDLMETQYF. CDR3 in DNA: TGCGCCAGCAGTGGGGGATACGACTTGATGGAGACCCAGTACTTC.

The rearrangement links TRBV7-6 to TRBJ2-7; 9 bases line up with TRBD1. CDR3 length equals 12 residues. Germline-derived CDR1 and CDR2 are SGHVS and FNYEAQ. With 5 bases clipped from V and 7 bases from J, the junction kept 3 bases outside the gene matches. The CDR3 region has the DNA TGTGCCAGCAGCCCGGGACAGGGAGAGCAGTACGTC. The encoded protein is CASSPGQGEQYV.

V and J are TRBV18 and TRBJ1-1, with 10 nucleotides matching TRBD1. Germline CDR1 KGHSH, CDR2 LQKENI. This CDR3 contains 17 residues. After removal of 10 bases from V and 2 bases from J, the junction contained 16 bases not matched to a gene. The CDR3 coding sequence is TGTGCCATCTCGTCTCCGGGACAGGGGTTATTAAACACTGAAGCTTTCTTT. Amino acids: CAISSPGQGLLNTEAFF. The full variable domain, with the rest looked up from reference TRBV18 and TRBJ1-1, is NAGVMQNPRHLVRRRGQEARLRCSPMKGHSHVYWYRQLPEEGLKFMVYLQKENIIDESGMPKERFSAEFPKEGPSILRIQQVVRGDSAAYFCAISSPGQGLLNTEAFFGQGTRLTVV.

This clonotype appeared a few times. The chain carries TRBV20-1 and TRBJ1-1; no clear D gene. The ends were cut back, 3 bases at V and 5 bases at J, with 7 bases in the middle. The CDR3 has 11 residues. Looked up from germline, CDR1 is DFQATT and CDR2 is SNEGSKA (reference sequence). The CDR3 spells CSASGITEAFF. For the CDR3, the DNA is TGCAGTGCTAGTGGTATAACTGAAGCTTTCTTT.

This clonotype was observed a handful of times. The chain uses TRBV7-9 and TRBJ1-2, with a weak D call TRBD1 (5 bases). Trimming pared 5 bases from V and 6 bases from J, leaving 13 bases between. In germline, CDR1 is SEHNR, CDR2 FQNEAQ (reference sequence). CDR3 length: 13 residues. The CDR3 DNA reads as TGTGCCAGCAGCGCCGTAGGGGCGGATGGCTACACCTTC. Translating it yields CASSAVGADGYTF.

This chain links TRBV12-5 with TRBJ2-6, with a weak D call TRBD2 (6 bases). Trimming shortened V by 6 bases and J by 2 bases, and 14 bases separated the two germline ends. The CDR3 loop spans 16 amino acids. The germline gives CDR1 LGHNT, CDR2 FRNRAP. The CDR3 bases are TGTGCTAGTGGCACGGGACTTCCAGCTGGGGCCAACGTCCTGACTTTC. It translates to CASGTGLPAGANVLTF.